The source of this T cell receptor beta chain is a study of identical twins (dated by TCRdb to between 2015 and 2016). Concerning the study at large: To test whether fetal clonotypes persist, this study deep-sequenced TCR alpha and beta repertoires from monozygotic twins, from unrelated adults of various ages, and from cord blood. To rule out contamination, replicate twin experiments were performed at different times with different library preparation protocols. Broader findings and caveats from the paper: Because the same donors could not be followed over many years, the conclusions relied on cross-sectional statistical analysis. Compared with coincidental sharing between unrelated individuals, out-of-frame TCR alpha sequences shared between twins showed an excess of sequences with low generation probability. In monozygotic twins, out-of-frame TCR alpha sharing was systematically underestimated by recombination models, although the models agreed with sharing between unrelated individuals. Fewer insertions were carried by abundant cord blood beta clonotypes; a weaker similar trend was observed in young adult naive repertoires, while no such trend was observed in memory repertoires. Invariant T cells such as MAIT and iNKT could partly confound zero-insertion analyses, though diverse VJ usage argued against this for most clonotypes. The excess sharing between twins in beta out-of-frame sequences was weaker because fewer shared sequences reduced the signal-to-noise ratio.

The table lists this clonotype with a few counts. What antigen it recognizes has not been identified. Within one base of it there is no much larger clone, and no base qualities were kept. The germline V gene provides CDR1 ENHRY and CDR2 SYGVKD. The CDR3 numbers 14 residues from cysteine through phenylalanine. Only CDR3 DNA remains: 42 bases, in frame from the first base. V is pared back by 2 bases and J by 1 base, with 6 bases lying between the germline termini. Libraries were constructed by 5' RACE. These reads were obtained on an Illumina HiSeq 2000. Template switching introduced a universal primer binding site; the final cDNA contained a unique molecular identifier, enabling accurate counting of TCR cDNA molecules. First-strand cDNA for TCR alpha and beta chains was synthesized from specific primers in the conserved constant-segment region. To control for contamination, every cDNA library carried two barcodes: a SMART-Mk sample barcode plus Illumina barcodes. TruSeq adapter sequences, together with Illumina sample barcodes, were added in two successive PCR steps. The TCR alpha and beta cDNA libraries were sequenced on the Illumina HiSeq platform using custom primers. Per the authors' processing: Unique molecular identifiers were extracted from raw reads with MiGEC, and CDR3 positions were determined with MiXCR. Recombination models were inferred per individual with the repgenHMM and IGoR tools using an EM algorithm. Shared clonotype analysis was performed with the tcR package in R, normalizing sharing by the product of cloneset sizes. To study raw recombination without the effects of thymic and clonal selection, out-of-frame nonproductive sequences were analyzed. TCRdb trimmed public reads at Q25 via fastp, called clones via MiXCR and kept in-frame beta chains. Each entry is one CDR3 protein sequence, shown with its most common DNA and genes. TCRdb assigned the V and J calls; the authors' analysis was not used. This sample gives hundreds of thousands of distinct CDR3 sequences in total; over 8% of them show up just once. Roughly 5% of the sample lies in the top ten.

Every donor was a healthy Caucasian. Miltenyi CD45RO+ enrichment and human naive T-cell isolation kits were used to isolate memory (CD45RO+) and naive T cells from PBMC. This TCR derives from a woman between 18 and 29 years old in good health. The rearrangement combines TRBV10-3 with TRBJ2-4; the D gene is possibly TRBD1 or TRBD2, with 5 bases matching each. Sample: memory (CD45RO+) T cells sorted from blood. What the cell subset or site label conveys for this sample: CD45RO+ enriched T cells. The nucleotide sequence is given as TGTGCCATCAGTGAGGGGGGTGCCAAAAACATTCAGTACTTC. Translated, this gives CAISEGGAKNIQYF.